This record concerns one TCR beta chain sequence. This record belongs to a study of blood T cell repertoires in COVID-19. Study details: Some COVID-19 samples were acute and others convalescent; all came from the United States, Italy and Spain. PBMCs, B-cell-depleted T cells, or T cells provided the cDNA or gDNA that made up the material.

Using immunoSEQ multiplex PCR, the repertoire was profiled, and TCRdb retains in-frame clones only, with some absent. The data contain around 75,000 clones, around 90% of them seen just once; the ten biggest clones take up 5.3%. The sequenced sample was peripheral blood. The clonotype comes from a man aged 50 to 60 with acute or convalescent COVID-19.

CDR3 amino acids: CASSQARTFSYEQYF. The DNA for the CDR3 is TGTGCCAGCAGCCAAGCAAGGACTTTCTCCTACGAGCAGTACTTC. The chain employs TRBV3-1 (or the pseudogene TRBV3-2) and TRBJ2-7; D might be TRBD2 (5 bases). The germline gives CDR1 LGHDT, CDR2 YNNKEL (reference sequence). The CDR3 runs to 15 residues. V lost 1 base and J 0 bases, leaving 10 bases between the germline ends.